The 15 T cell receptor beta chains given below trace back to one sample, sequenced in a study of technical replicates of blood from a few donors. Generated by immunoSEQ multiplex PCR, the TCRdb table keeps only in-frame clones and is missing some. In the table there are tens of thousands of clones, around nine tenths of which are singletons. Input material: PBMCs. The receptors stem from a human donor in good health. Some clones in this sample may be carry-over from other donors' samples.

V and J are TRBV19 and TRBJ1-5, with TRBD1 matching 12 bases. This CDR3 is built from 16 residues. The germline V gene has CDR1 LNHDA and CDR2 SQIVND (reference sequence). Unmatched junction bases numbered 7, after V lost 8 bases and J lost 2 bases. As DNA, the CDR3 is TGTGCCAGTTGGGACAGGGGGCTGTTGGGCAATCAGCCCCAGCATTTT. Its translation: CASWDRGLLGNQPQHF.

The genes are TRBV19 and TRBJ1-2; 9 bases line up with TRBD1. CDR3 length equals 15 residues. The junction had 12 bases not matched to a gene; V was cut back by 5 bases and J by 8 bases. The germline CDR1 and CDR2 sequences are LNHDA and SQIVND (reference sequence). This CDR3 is CASSASPDRGRGYTF. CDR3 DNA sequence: TGTGCCAGTAGTGCCTCCCCGGACAGGGGTAGAGGCTACACCTTC.

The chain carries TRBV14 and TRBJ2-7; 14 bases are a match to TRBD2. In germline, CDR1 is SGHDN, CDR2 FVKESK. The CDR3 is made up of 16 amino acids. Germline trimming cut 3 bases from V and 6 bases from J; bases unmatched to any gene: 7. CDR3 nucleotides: TGTGCCAGCAGCCATCGACTAGCGGGAGGGCACGTCGAGCAGTACTTC. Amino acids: CASSHRLAGGHVEQYF.

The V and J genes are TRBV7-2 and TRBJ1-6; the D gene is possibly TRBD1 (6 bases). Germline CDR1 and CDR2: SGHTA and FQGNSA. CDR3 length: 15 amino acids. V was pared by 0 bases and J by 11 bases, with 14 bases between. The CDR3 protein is CASSLAGGHRAPLHF. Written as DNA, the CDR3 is TGTGCCAGCAGCTTAGCGGGGGGGCACCGCGCACCCCTCCACTTT.

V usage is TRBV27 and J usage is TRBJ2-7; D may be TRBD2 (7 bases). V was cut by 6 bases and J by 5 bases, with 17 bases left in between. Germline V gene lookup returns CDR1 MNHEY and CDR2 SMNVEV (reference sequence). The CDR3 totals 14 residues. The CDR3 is CASSPWGGAHEQYF. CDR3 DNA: TGTGCCAGCAGCCCCTGGGGGGGCGCCCACGAGCAGTACTTC.

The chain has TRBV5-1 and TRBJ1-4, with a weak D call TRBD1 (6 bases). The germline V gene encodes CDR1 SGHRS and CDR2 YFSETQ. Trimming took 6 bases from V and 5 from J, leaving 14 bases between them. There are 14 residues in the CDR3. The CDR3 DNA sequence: TGCGCCAGCACCCCGGACAGTACCAATGAAAAACTGTTTTTT. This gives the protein CASTPDSTNEKLFF.

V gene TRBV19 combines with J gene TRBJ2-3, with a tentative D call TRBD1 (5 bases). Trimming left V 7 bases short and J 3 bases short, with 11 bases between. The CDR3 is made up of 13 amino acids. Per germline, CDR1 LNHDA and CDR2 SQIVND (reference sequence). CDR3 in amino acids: CASKGIGTDTQYF. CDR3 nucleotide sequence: TGTGCCAGTAAGGGGATCGGGACAGATACGCAGTATTTT. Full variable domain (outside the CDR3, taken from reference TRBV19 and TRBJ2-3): DGGITQSPKYLFRKEGQNVTLSCEQNLNHDAMYWYRQDPGQGLRLIYYSQIVNDFQKGDIAEGYSVSREKKESFPLTVTSAQKNPTAFYLCASKGIGTDTQYFGPGTRLTVL.

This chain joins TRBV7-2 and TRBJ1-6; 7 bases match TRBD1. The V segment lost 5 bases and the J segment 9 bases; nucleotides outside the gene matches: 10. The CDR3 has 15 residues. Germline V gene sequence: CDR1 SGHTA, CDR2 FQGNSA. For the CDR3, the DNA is TGTGCCAGCAGCAGGTCGACAGGGTTCTCTTCACCCCTCCACTTT. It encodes CASSRSTGFSSPLHF.

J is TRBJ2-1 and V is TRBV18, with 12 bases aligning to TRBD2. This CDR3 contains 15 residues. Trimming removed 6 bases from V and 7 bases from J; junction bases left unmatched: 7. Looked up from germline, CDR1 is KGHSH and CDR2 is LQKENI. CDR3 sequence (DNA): TGTGCCAGCTCTGCTCTAGCGGGGGGGTTGAATGAGCAGTTCTTC. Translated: CASSALAGGLNEQFF.

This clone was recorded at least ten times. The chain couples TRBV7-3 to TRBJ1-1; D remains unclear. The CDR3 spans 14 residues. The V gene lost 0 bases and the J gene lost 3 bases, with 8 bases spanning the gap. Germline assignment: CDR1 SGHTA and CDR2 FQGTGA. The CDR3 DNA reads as TGTGCCAGCAGCTTAACCCAAGGAGACACTGAAGCTTTCTTT. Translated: CASSLTQGDTEAFF.

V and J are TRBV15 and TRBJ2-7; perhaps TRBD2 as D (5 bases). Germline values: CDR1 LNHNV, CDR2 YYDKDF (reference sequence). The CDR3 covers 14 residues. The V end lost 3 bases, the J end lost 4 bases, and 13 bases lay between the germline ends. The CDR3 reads CATSSRPGRYEQYF. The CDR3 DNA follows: TGTGCCACCAGCAGCCGCCCGGGGAGATACGAGCAGTACTTC.

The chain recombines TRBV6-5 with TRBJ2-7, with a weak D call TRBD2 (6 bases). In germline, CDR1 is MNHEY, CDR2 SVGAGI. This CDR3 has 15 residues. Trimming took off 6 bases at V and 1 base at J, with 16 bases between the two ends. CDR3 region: CASSHRLAGSYEQYF. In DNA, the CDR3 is TGTGCCAGCAGCCACCGACTCGCGGGGTCCTACGAGCAGTACTTC.

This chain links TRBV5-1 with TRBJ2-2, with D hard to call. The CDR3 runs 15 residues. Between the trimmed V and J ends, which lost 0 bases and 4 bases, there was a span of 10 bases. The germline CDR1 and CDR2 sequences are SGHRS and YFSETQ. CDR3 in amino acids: CASSLAGSGTGELFF. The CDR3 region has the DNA TGCGCCAGCAGCTTGGCCGGTTCCGGCACCGGGGAGCTGTTTTTT.

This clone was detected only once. CDR3 DNA sequence: TGTGCCAGCAGTGGCCGACAGGGGGAGGGAAATTCACCCCTCCACTTT. Protein: CASSGRQGEGNSPLHF. The genes are TRBV2 and TRBJ1-6; 9 bases are a match to TRBD1. V shed 4 bases and J 7 bases; nucleotides not matched to a gene: 8. The germline CDR1 and CDR2 sequences are SNHLY and FYNNEI. The CDR3 length is 16 residues.

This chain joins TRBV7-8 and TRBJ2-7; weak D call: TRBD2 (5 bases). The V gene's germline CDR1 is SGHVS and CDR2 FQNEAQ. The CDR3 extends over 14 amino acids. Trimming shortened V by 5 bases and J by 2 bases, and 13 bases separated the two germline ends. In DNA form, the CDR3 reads TGTGCCAGCAGCGCCAGGACTGCGGCCTACGAGCAGTACTTC. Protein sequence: CASSARTAAYEQYF. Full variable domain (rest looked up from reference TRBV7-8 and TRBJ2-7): GAGVSQSPRYKVAKRGQDVALRCDPISGHVSLFWYQQALGQGPEFLTYFQNEAQLDKSGLPSDRFFAERPEGSVSTLKIQRTQQEDSAVYLCASSARTAAYEQYFGPGTRLTVT.